This T cell receptor beta chain was identified during a study of blood T cells in healthy people across ages. Study results and limitations: Comparison with aged donors showed that long-lived donors had more naive CD4+ cells and higher diversity.

This CDR3 contains 14 residues. The germline V gene encodes CDR1 DFQATT and CDR2 SNEGSKA (reference sequence). V dropped 3 bases and J dropped 2; count of bases not matched to a gene: 6. This clonotype came up a few times. Antigen: not known. A second PCR of 7 to 11 cycles used a sample-barcoded 5' primer and a J-beta primer mix. TCRdb reprocessed the 5' RACE reads with MiXCR, giving one entry per CDR3 protein. The sample consists of about 800,000 distinct CDR3 sequences, 25% of them appearing once. All donors came from Russia, were Caucasian and healthy, and spanned ages about 6 to 100. These sequences were also reported in another study, on T cells of mothers and their children.

The gene calls are TRBV20-1 and TRBJ2-7, with 8 bases identical to TRBD2. Sequencing was performed on blood. The receptor's source is a boy younger than 18 in good health. In DNA form, the CDR3 reads TGCAGTGCTAGGGAACTCGGGGGGGCCTACGAGCAGTACTTC. This gives the protein CSARELGGAYEQYF.